Listed here are 22 T cell receptor beta chains from one sample, sequenced in a study of T-cell reconstitution after alpha-beta-depleted transplantation in children (TCRdb year 2016). Libraries were built with PCR. TCRdb names Illumina HiSeq 2500 as the instrument used. TCR libraries were prepared with molecular barcoding, using unique molecular identifiers to normalize TCRbeta repertoire quantification. Using fastp trimming at Q25 and MiXCR clonotype assembly, TCRdb reanalyzed the public sequencing data and kept in-frame beta chains. Rows are unified per CDR3 protein, each entry keeping the most common DNA and genes. For this sample there are roughly 500,000 distinct CDR3 sequences; roughly an eighth appear just once. Less than 6.5% of the sample is taken by the ten largest. Sequenced material: PBMCs from the stem cell graft donor, taken from the stem cell graft. These receptors were obtained from a human donor who donated a stem cell graft to a child with combined immunodeficiency.

This clonotype has a handful of counts. As DNA, the CDR3 is TGCAGCGTGACGGGGTACTACAATGAGCAGTTCTTC. It specifies CSVTGYYNEQFF. The V and J genes are TRBV29-1 and TRBJ2-1; perhaps TRBD2 as D (5 bases). The germline V gene encodes CDR1 SQVTM and CDR2 ANQGSEA. V lost 6 bases and J 3 bases, leaving 9 bases between the germline ends. CDR3 length equals 12 residues.

The sample holds a few counts of this clonotype. This chain connects TRBV3-1 to TRBJ2-2, with TRBD1 matching over 8 bases. Germline assignment: CDR1 LGHDT and CDR2 YNNKEL (reference sequence). Trimming cost V 6 bases and J 7 bases; bases outside gene matches: 7. The CDR3 contains 14 residues. The CDR3 DNA reads as TGTGCCAGCAGTTCCAGGGGGCCGGGCGGGGAGCTGTTTTTT. This gives the protein CASSSRGPGGELFF. Full variable domain (rest looked up from reference TRBV3-1 and TRBJ2-2): DTAVSQTPKYLVTQMGNDKSIKCEQNLGHDTMYWYKQDSKKFLKIMFSYNNKELIINETVPNRFSPKSPDKAHLNLHINSLELGDSAVYFCASSSRGPGGELFFGEGSRLTVL.

This clonotype was seen a handful of times. V is TRBV4-2 and J is TRBJ1-2; the D is unclear. CDR3 length: 15 residues. Germline CDR1 is LGHNA and CDR2 is YNFKEQ. V gave up 0 bases and J gave up 1 base, with 9 bases separating them. The CDR3: CASSQDLRDNYGYTF. DNA for the CDR3: TGTGCCAGCAGCCAAGATCTTAGAGATAACTATGGCTACACCTTC.

This clonotype was picked up a small number of times. This rearrangement joins TRBV5-5 to TRBJ1-1, with 11 nucleotides matching TRBD1. This CDR3 spans 15 amino acids. Germline lookup yields CDR1 SGHKS and CDR2 YYEKEE (reference sequence). With V trimmed by 2 bases and J by 8 bases, 8 bases remained unmatched. Here the CDR3 DNA reads TGTGCCAGCAGCTTATCGGGACAGGGGGTTTTGGAAGCTTTCTTT. Residues: CASSLSGQGVLEAFF.

In this sample, this clonotype turned up many times. The J gene is TRBJ2-3, the V gene TRBV29-1; 9 nucleotides agree with TRBD1. The V segment lost 6 bases and the J segment 1 base; nucleotides outside the gene matches: 2. The CDR3 covers 13 residues. Germline CDR1 reads SQVTM; CDR2 reads ANQGSEA. This CDR3 is CSVRTGGTDTQYF. In DNA form, the CDR3 reads TGCAGCGTAAGGACAGGGGGCACAGATACGCAGTATTTT.

There are a few counts of this clonotype. V usage is TRBV10-3 and J usage is TRBJ2-7; maybe TRBD1 (6 bases). V shed 6 bases and J shed 4 bases, with 10 bases lying between them. Germline V gene lookup returns CDR1 ENHRY and CDR2 SYGVKD. The CDR3 covers 12 residues. In nucleotides, the CDR3 is TGTGCCATCAGCCCCGGACAGTACGAGCAGTACTTC. This sequence encodes CAISPGQYEQYF.

This clonotype was counted at least ten times. V usage is TRBV12-3 or TRBV12-4 and J usage is TRBJ2-3; 7 bases are a match to TRBD2. CDR3 length: 16 amino acids. V lost 8 bases, J lost 2 bases, and 13 bases stayed unmatched. The DNA of the CDR3 is TGTGCCAGCGCCTTTTTCGGCGGGGGAAACACAGATACGCAGTATTTT. It encodes CASAFFGGGNTDTQYF.

This clonotype was picked up many times. The chain carries TRBV4-2 and TRBJ1-1, with no clear D. This CDR3 contains 13 residues. V lost 2 bases, J lost 0 bases, and 4 bases lay in between. Looked up from germline, CDR1 is LGHNA and CDR2 is YNFKEQ. The CDR3: CASSQPLNTEAFF. In DNA form, the CDR3 reads TGTGCCAGCAGCCAACCTTTGAACACTGAAGCTTTCTTT.

This clonotype was counted many times. The rearrangement joins TRBV12-3 or TRBV12-4 to TRBJ1-4, with no clear D. The ends were cut back, 1 base at V and 8 bases at J, with 5 bases in the middle. CDR3 length equals 12 residues. CDR3 DNA sequence: TGTGCCAGCAGTTTAGAGCGGGAAAAACTGTTTTTT. This translates into CASSLEREKLFF.

This clonotype occurred a few times. This rearrangement joins TRBV4-3 to TRBJ1-4; TRBD1 matches at 8 bases. This CDR3 has 16 residues. CDR1 is LGHNA, CDR2 YSLEER, per germline. After removal of 0 bases from V and 8 bases from J, the junction contained 8 bases not matched to a gene. The DNA of the CDR3 is TGCGCCAGCAGCCAAGAAAGCCCAGGGGGCTCCGAAAAACTGTTTTTT. Amino acids: CASSQESPGGSEKLFF.

The chain combines TRBV20-1 with TRBJ2-1; D not certain. CDR3 length: 14 amino acids. Germline loops: CDR1 DFQATT, CDR2 SNEGSKA (reference sequence). Between the trimmed V and J ends, which lost 3 bases and 0 bases, there was a span of 9 bases. The CDR3 is CSASRQSSYNEQFF. Here the CDR3 DNA reads TGCAGTGCTAGTAGGCAGAGCTCCTACAATGAGCAGTTCTTC.

This clonotype was picked up a small number of times. The chain links TRBV12-3 or TRBV12-4 to TRBJ1-1; TRBD1 is a possible D gene (6 bases). V lost 6 bases and J 5 bases, leaving 16 bases between the germline ends. This CDR3 has 14 residues. CDR3 residues: CASRQSGVETEAFF. The CDR3, as DNA: TGTGCCAGCAGGCAATCAGGGGTGGAGACTGAAGCTTTCTTT.

This clonotype was counted ten times or more. The chain combines TRBV7-2 with TRBJ2-7, with D tentatively TRBD1 (5 bases). V lost 4 bases, J lost 3 bases, and 13 bases lay in between. CDR1 SGHTA and CDR2 FQGNSA come from the germline V gene. The CDR3 has 14 residues. In DNA, the CDR3 is TGTGCCAGCAGCTGGACATCGACAGACTACGAGCAGTACTTC. This codes for CASSWTSTDYEQYF.

This clonotype was observed a few times. The chain is built from TRBV5-1 and TRBJ1-2, with D perhaps matching TRBD1 (5 bases). This CDR3 spans 13 amino acids. Trimming took 3 bases from V and 4 from J, leaving 10 bases between them. Germline V gene data show CDR1 as SGHRS and CDR2 as YFSETQ. CDR3 residues: CASSSRGSYGYTF. The CDR3 nucleotides are TGCGCCAGCAGCTCCCGGGGGAGCTATGGCTACACCTTC.

This clonotype has a handful of counts. V usage is TRBV5-1 and J usage is TRBJ2-5; D is possibly TRBD1 or TRBD2 (6 bases each). The CDR3 sequence is 15 residues long. Trimming took 3 bases from V and 5 from J, leaving 17 bases between them. The germline V gene has CDR1 SGHRS and CDR2 YFSETQ. CDR3 residues: CASSSWGAGAETQYF. CDR3 nucleotides: TGCGCCAGCAGCTCCTGGGGGGCAGGGGCCGAGACCCAGTACTTC.

This clonotype appeared many times. This chain joins TRBV12-3 or TRBV12-4 and TRBJ2-7; 14 nucleotides match TRBD2. V lost 5 bases to trimming and J lost 9 bases; unmatched junction nucleotides: 9. The CDR3 has 15 amino acids. The CDR3 region is CASSLNGLAGGRQYF. The CDR3 bases are TGTGCCAGCAGTCTGAATGGACTAGCGGGAGGCCGGCAGTACTTC.

This clonotype has just a few counts. The rearrangement links TRBV12-3 or TRBV12-4 to TRBJ2-3, with a weak D call TRBD1 (6 bases). This CDR3 comprises 13 residues. V shed 10 bases and J shed 0 bases, with 11 bases lying between them. The CDR3 loop is CATTGHSTDTQYF. The CDR3 bases are TGTGCCACCACGGGACATAGCACAGATACGCAGTATTTT.

V gene TRBV21-1 combines with J gene TRBJ2-7; TRBD2 reflects the table's D call only, with no check against the DNA. TRBV21-1 is shown as a pseudogene. The CDR3 covers 15 residues. CDR3 DNA: TGTGCCAGCAGCCGCGGGACTTTGCTCCCCTACGAGCAGTACTTC. Its translation: CASSRGTLLPYEQYF.

This clonotype was observed a handful of times. The chain is built from TRBV12-3 or TRBV12-4 and TRBJ1-3; D gene uncertain. The CDR3 covers 14 residues. Trimming took 2 bases from V and 5 from J, leaving 10 bases between them. CDR3 bases: TGTGCCAGCAGTTTATCTCCAGGCCGAAACACCATATATTTT. This codes for CASSLSPGRNTIYF.

The V gene is TRBV12-3 or TRBV12-4, the J gene TRBJ2-1; TRBD2 agrees at 7 bases. The ends lost 3 bases at V and 7 bases at J; junction bases unmatched: 9. The CDR3 is made up of 15 amino acids. CDR3 coding DNA: TGTGCCAGCAGTTTTGACAGCGGGGCTAGGAATGAGCAGTTCTTC. Protein product: CASSFDSGARNEQFF.

This clonotype was counted at least ten times. The genes are TRBV12-3 or TRBV12-4 and TRBJ2-7, with D hard to call. V was shortened by 3 bases and J by 0 bases, with 9 bases between the two germline ends. The CDR3 runs to 14 residues. The CDR3 protein is CASSFSYTSYEQYF. The DNA for the CDR3 is TGTGCCAGCAGTTTTTCTTATACCTCCTACGAGCAGTACTTC.

The V and J genes are TRBV30 and TRBJ1-1, with a weak D call TRBD1 (5 bases). The length of the CDR3 is 14 residues. V gave up 4 bases and J gave up 4 bases, with 16 bases separating them. The germline CDR1 and CDR2 sequences are GTSNPN and SVGIG (reference sequence). For the CDR3, the DNA is TGTGCCTGGACGGTACAGTCGAGGGGCACTGAAGCTTTCTTT. Translating it yields CAWTVQSRGTEAFF.